This T cell receptor beta chain is drawn from a study of T cells in localized non-small cell lung cancer. Overall study results and limits: Uninvolved adjacent lung had the highest recorded T cell clonality, with tumor below it. A median approximately 57 of the top 100 tumor clones appeared in adjacent lung. With higher T cell density in blood came longer overall survival. Sequence data derive from only one tumor region, so heterogeneity remains possible.

The CDR3 has 13 residues. The V end lost 1 base, the J end lost 4 bases, and 10 bases lay between the germline ends. Germline V gene lookup returns CDR1 GTSNPN and CDR2 SVGIG (reference sequence). This clone was recorded a few times. Its antigen is unidentified. Clones were sequenced by immunoSEQ multiplex PCR, and TCRdb holds only the in-frame ones, with some missing. This table holds some 39,000 clones, 75% to 90% found once. The rearrangement links TRBV30 to TRBJ1-1; D not certain. This clonotype originated in a male donor aged 60 or older with stage II lung adenocarcinoma. Sequencing was performed on peripheral blood mononuclear cells, taken before any cancer treatment. This CDR3 is CAWSATWGTEAFF. The CDR3 nucleotides are TGTGCCTGGAGTGCTACTTGGGGCACTGAAGCTTTCTTT.